This TCR beta chain is from a study of cytomegalovirus exposure and HLA in healthy donors. For this clone: The antigen is unknown.

CDR3 length: 15 residues. Germline lookup yields CDR1 SGHNT and CDR2 YYREEE (reference sequence). The V gene lost 4 bases and the J gene lost 0 bases, with 8 bases spanning the gap. Study-level results: Researchers reported that three CMV-associated chains were confirmed in vitro as CMV antigen-specific. A later analysis reportedly found that, within productive TCRs, an Asian-associated ancestry cluster had fewer N-insertions than the mean observed across the approximately 700 donors. HLA restriction was apparent for most CMV-associated TCR beta chains in a later analysis. The HLA-A and HLA-B alleles of most subjects were reportedly predicted accurately from TCR beta sequences.

The PCR ran on 60 Vbeta and 13 Jbeta primers. Some clones are missing from TCRdb's copy, which holds only in-frame ones; the method was immunoSEQ multiplex PCR. The sample yields 100,000 to 150,000 clones, over 75% seen once. The specimen sequenced was PBMCs. The sequence was collected from a man aged 25 to 45 in good health and CMV-seronegative. The rearrangement links TRBV5-4 to TRBJ1-6; D uncertain. The CDR3 sequence is CASSQTLSYNSPLHF. DNA for the CDR3: TGTGCCAGCAGCCAAACTCTCTCCTATAATTCACCCCTCCACTTT.